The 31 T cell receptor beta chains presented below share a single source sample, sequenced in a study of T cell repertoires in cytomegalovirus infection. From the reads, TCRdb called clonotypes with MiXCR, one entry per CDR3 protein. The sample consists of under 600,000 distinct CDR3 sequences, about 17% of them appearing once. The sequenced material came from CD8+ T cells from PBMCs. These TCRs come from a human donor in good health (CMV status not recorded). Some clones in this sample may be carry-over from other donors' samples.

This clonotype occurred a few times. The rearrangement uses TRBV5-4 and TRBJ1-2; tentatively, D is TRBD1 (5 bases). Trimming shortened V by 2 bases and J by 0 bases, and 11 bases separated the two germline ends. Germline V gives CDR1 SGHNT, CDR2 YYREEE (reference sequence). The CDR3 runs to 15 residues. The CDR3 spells CASSFEAGPNYGYTF. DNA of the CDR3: TGTGCCAGCAGCTTCGAGGCAGGGCCTAACTATGGCTACACCTTC.

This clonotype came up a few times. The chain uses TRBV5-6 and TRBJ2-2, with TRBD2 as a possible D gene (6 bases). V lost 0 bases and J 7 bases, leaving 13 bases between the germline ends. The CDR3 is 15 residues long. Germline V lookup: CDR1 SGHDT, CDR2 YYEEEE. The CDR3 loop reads CASSLARELDGELFF. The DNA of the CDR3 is TGTGCCAGCAGCTTGGCCCGGGAGCTCGACGGGGAGCTGTTTTTT.

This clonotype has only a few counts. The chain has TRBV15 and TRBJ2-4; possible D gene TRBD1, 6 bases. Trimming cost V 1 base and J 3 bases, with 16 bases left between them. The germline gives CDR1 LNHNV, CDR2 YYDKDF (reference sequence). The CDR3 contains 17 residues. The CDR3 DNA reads TGTGCCACCAGCAGAGTCCCCCGGGACAAAAACAAAAACATTCAGTACTTC. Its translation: CATSRVPRDKNKNIQYF.

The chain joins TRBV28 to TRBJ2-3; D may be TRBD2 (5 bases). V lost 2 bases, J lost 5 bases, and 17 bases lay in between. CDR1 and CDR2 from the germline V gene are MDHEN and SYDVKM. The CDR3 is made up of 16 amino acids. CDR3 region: CASSLVVGTAGDTQYF. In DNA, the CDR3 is TGTGCCAGCAGTTTAGTTGTAGGAACGGCGGGAGATACGCAGTATTTT.

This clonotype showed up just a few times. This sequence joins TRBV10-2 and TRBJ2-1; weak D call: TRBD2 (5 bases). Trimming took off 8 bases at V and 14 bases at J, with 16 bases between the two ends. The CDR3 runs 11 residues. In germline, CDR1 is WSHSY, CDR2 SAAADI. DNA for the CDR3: TGCGCCAGCTCCATGCTCCGGGATAAGTTCTTC. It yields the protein CASSMLRDKFF.

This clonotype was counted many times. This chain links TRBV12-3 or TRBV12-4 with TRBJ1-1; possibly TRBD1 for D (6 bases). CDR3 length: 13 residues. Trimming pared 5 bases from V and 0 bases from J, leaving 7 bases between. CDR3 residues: CASSQGMNTEAFF. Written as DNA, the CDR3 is TGTGCCAGCAGTCAGGGGATGAACACTGAAGCTTTCTTT.

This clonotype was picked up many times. This chain's CDR3 is CASSFTGVEQYF. The CDR3 DNA is TGTGCCAGCAGCTTCACAGGGGTCGAGCAGTACTTC. The chain has TRBV5-5 and TRBJ2-7; TRBD1 matches at 7 bases. Germline-derived CDR1 and CDR2 are SGHKS and YYEKEE (reference sequence). This CDR3 has 12 residues. The J segment lost 6 bases and the V segment lost 2 bases, leaving 2 bases of the junction unmatched. The complete variable domain, with remaining parts taken from reference TRBV5-5 and TRBJ2-7, reads DAGVTQSPTHLIKTRGQQVTLRCSPISGHKSVSWYQQVLGQGPQFIFQYYEKEERGRGNFPDRFSARQFPNYSSELNVNALLLGDSALYLCASSFTGVEQYFGPGTRLTVT.

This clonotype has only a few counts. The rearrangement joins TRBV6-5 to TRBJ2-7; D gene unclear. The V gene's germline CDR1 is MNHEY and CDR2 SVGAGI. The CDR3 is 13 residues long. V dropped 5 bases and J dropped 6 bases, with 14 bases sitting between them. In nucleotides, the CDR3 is TGTGCCAGCAGTCGAACGGACCGCGGCGAGCAGTACTTC. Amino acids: CASSRTDRGEQYF.

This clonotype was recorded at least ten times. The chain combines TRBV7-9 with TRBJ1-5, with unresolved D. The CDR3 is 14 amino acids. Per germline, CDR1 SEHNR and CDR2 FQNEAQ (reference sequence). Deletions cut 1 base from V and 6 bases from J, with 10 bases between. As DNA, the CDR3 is TGTGCCAGCAGCTTAGACGGGGTCGGTCAGCCCCAGCATTTT. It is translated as CASSLDGVGQPQHF.

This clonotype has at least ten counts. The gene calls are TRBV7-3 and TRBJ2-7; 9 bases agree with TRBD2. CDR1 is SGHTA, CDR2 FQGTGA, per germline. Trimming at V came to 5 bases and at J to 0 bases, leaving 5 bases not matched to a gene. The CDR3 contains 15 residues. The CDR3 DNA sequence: TGTGCCAGCAGCCCGACTAGCGGCTTCTCCTACGAGCAGTACTTC. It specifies CASSPTSGFSYEQYF. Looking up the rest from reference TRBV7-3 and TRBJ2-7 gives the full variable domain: GAGVSQTPSNKVTEKGKYVELRCDPISGHTALYWYRQSLGQGPEFLIYFQGTGAADDSGLPNDRFFAVRPEGSVSTLKIQRTERGDSAVYLCASSPTSGFSYEQYFGPGTRLTVT.

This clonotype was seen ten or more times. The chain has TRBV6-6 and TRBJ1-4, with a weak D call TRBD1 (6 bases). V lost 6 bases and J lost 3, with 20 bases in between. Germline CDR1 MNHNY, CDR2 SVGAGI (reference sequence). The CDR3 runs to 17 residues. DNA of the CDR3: TGTGCCAGCAGACAACTGGGGACAAGCTTTTCTAATGAAAAACTGTTTTTT. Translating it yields CASRQLGTSFSNEKLFF.

The CDR3 protein is CASSYPGLSPKGDTGELFF. CDR3 DNA: TGTGCCAGCAGTTACCCGGGTCTCTCGCCCAAGGGGGACACCGGGGAGCTGTTTTTT. The chain links TRBV6-7 to TRBJ2-2, with a weak D call TRBD1 (6 bases). TRBV6-7 belongs to the ORF category, with a function that is uncertain. This CDR3 contains 19 residues. Deletions cut 2 bases from V and 3 bases from J, with 22 bases between.

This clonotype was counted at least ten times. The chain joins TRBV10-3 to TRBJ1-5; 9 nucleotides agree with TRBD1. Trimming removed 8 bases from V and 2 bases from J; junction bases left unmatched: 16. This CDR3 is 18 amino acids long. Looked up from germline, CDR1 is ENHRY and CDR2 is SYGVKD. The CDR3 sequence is CAIGSHPNRGQGNQPQHF. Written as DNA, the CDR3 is TGTGCCATCGGGTCCCACCCTAACAGGGGGCAGGGCAATCAGCCCCAGCATTTT.

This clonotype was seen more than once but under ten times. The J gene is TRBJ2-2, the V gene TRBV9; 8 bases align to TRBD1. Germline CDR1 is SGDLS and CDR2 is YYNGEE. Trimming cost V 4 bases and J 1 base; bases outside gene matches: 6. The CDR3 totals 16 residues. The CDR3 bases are TGTGCCAGCAGCTTTTCCGGGACAGGGAACACCGGGGAGCTGTTTTTT. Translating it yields CASSFSGTGNTGELFF.

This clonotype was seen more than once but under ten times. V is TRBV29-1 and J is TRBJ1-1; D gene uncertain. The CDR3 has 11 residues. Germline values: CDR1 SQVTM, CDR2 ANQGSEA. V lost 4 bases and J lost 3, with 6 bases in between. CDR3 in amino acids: CSVGGDTEAFF. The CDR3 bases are TGCAGCGTTGGGGGTGACACTGAAGCTTTCTTT.

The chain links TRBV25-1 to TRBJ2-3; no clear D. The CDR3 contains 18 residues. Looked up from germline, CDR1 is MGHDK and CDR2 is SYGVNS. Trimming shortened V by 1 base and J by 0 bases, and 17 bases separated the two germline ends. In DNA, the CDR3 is TGTGCCAGCAGTGAATTAATGTTGGGGTACGGGAGCACAGATACGCAGTATTTT. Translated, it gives CASSELMLGYGSTDTQYF.

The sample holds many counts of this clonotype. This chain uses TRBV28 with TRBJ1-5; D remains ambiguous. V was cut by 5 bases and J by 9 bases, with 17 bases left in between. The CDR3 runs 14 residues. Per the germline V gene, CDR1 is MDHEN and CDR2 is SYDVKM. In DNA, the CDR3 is TGTGCCAGCAGTCCTAGTGGGTTGAGTCCGCCCCAGCATTTT. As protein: CASSPSGLSPPQHF.

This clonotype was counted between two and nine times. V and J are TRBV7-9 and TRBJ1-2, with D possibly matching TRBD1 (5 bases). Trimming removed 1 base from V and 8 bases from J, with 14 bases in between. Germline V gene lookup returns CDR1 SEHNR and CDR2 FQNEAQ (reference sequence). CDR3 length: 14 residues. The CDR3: CASSLVTGDWGYTF. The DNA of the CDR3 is TGTGCCAGCAGCTTAGTGACCGGGGACTGGGGCTACACCTTC.

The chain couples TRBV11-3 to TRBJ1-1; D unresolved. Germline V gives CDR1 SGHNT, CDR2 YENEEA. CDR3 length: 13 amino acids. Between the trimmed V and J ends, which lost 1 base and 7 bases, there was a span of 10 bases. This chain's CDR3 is CASSLGGDGEAFF. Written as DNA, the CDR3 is TGTGCCAGCAGCTTAGGAGGTGACGGTGAAGCTTTCTTT.

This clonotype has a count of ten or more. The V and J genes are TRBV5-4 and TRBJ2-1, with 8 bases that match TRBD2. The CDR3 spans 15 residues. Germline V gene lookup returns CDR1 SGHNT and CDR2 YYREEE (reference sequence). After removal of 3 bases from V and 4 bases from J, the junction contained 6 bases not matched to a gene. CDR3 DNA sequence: TGTGCCAGCAGCTCTGGACTAGCCCAGTACAATGAGCAGTTCTTC. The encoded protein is CASSSGLAQYNEQFF. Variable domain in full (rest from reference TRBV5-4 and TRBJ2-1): ETGVTQSPTHLIKTRGQQVTLRCSSQSGHNTVSWYQQALGQGPQFIFQYYREEENGRGNFPPRFSGLQFPNYSSELNVNALELDDSALYLCASSSGLAQYNEQFFGPGTRLTVL.

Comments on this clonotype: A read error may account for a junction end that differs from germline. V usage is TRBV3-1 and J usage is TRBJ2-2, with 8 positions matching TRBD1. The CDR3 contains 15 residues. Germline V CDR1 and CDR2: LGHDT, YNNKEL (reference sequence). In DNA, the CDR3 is TGTGCCAGCAGCCCCTGGACAGGGCAGTCCGGGGAGCGGTTTTTT. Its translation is CASSPWTGQSGERFF.

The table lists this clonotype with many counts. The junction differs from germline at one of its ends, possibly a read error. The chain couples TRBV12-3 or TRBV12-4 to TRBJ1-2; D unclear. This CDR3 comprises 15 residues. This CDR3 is CASGLTRAPPGGYTF. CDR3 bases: TGTGCCAGCGGTTTAACGAGGGCCCCACCGGGTGGCTACACCTTC.

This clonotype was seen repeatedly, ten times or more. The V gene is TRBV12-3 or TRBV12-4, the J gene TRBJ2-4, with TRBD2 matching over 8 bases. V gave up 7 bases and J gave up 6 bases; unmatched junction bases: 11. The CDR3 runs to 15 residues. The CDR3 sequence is CASIWSGSDGNIQYF. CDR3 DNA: TGTGCCAGCATCTGGAGCGGGAGCGATGGAAACATTCAGTACTTC.

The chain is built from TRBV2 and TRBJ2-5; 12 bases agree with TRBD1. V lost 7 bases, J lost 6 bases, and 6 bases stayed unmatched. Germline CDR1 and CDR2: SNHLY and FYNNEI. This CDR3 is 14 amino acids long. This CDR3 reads CASTKGQGAKTQYF. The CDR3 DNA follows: TGTGCCAGCACCAAGGGACAGGGGGCGAAGACCCAGTACTTC. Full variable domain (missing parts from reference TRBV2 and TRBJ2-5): EPEVTQTPSHQVTQMGQEVILRCVPISNHLYFYWYRQILGQKVEFLVSFYNNEISEKSEIFDDQFSVERPDGSNFTLKIRSTKLEDSAMYFCASTKGQGAKTQYFGPGTRLLVL.

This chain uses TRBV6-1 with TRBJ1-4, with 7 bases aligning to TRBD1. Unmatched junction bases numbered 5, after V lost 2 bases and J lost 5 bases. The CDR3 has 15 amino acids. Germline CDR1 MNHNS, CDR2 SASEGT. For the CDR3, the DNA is TGTGCCAGCAGTGAATTCGGGACAGTGAATGAAAAACTGTTTTTT. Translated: CASSEFGTVNEKLFF.

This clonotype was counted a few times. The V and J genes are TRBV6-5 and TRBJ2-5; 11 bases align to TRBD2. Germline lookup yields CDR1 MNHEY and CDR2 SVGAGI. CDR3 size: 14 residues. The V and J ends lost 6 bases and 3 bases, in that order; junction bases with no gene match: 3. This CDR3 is CASREGLAEETQYF. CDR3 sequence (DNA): TGTGCCAGCAGAGAGGGACTAGCGGAAGAGACCCAGTACTTC.

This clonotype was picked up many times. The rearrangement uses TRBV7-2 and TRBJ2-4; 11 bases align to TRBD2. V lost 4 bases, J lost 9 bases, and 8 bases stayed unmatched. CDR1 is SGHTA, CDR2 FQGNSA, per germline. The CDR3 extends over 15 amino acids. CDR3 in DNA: TGTGCCAGCAGCTCTTTTAGCGGGGGGGCCTTCATTCAGTACTTC. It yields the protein CASSSFSGGAFIQYF.

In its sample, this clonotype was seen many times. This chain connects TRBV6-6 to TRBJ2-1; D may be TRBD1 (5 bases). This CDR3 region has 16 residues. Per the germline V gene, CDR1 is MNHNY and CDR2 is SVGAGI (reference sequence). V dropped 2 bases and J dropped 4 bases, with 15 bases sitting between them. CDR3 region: CASSYERAGLYNEQFF. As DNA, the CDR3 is TGTGCCAGCAGTTACGAGAGAGCAGGGCTTTACAATGAGCAGTTCTTC.

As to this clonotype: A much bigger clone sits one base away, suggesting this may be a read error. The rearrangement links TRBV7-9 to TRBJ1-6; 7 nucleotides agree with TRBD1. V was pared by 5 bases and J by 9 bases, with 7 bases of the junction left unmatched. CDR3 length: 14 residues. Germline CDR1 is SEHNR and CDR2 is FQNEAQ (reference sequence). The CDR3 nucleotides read TGTGCCAGCAGCCAATGTCAGGGGGGTTCACCCCTCCACTTT. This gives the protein CASSQCQGGSPLHF.

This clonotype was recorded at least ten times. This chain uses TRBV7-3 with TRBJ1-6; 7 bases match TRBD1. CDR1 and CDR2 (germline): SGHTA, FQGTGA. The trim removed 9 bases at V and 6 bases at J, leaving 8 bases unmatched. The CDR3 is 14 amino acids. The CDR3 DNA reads TGTGCCAGTAGTACCGGGACAGTTAATTCACCCCTCCACTTT. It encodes CASSTGTVNSPLHF.

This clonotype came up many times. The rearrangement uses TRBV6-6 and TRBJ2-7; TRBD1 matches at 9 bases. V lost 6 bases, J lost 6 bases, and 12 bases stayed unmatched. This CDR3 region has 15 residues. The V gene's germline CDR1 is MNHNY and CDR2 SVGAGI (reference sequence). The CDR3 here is CASSPRDRVLREQYF. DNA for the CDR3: TGTGCCAGCAGCCCCCGGGACAGGGTTCTCCGCGAGCAGTACTTC.